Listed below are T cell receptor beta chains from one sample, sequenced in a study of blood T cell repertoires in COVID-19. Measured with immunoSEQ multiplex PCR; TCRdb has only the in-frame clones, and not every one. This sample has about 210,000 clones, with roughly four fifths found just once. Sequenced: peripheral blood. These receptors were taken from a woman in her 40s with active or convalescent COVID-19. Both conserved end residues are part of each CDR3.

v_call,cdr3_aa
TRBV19,CASSIDPVTSYEQYF
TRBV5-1,CASSESSGSREQYF
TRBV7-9,CASSPNTGELFF
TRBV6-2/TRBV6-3,CASSATGVEQYF
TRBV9,CASSVASPRGADTQYF
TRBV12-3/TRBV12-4,CASSRQLAIYF
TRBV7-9,CASSLGGGTSGIEQYF
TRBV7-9,CASSGTGPNTEAFF
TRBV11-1,CASSFSSGASTDTQYF
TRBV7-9,CASRGTPNTGELFF
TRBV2,CASSPEGQPGNTIYF
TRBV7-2,CASSSTGYGETQYF
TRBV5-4,CASSPSGGAEDTQYF
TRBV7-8,CASSLAGSAQTQYF
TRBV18,CASSPPGLGRGEQYF
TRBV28,CASGDRGGLETQYF
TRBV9,CASSKQGSHGPYEQYF
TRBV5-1,CASSQDRGVTGELFF
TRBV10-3,CAISESSHGTEAFF
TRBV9,CASSVAAGTGGNYGYTF
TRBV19,CASNYRGTEAFF
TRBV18,CASSSRKSEEAFF
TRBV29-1,CSVWGGSGTGRFYGYTF
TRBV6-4,CASSEQGNQPQHF
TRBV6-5,CASRPGTALYTIYF
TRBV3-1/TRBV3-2,CASSQAPGAGNTIYF
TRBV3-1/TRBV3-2,CASSHLGLASEETQYF
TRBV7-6,CASSLELANEQYF
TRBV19,CASSPTGGDGNQPQHF
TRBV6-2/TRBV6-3,CASSPGQGAVF
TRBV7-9,CASRNRQGDEKLFF
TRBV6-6,CASSYSGQGIDGYTF
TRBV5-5,CASSLFLRGSGELFF
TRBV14,CASSQGRGELFF
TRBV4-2,CASSQDRAGPLNEQFF
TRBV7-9,CASSLGLAGGTGELFF
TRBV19,CASSTVFRGLNTEAFF
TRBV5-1,CASSFDQGSYEQYF
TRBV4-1,CASSQAALAGLTETQYF
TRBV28,CASTLTQGPGTEAFF
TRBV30,CAWGNTGAGGEQYF
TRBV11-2,CASSRREETQYF
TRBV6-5,CATGLAGAYEQYF
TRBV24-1,CATSLNYRGRDEQFF
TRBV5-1,CASRALNRQFF
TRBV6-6,CASSSRQGNYGYTF
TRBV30,CAWSAVVGQGESYTF
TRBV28,CASSPHTGAREQYF
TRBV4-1,CASSRSGGAIGEQFF